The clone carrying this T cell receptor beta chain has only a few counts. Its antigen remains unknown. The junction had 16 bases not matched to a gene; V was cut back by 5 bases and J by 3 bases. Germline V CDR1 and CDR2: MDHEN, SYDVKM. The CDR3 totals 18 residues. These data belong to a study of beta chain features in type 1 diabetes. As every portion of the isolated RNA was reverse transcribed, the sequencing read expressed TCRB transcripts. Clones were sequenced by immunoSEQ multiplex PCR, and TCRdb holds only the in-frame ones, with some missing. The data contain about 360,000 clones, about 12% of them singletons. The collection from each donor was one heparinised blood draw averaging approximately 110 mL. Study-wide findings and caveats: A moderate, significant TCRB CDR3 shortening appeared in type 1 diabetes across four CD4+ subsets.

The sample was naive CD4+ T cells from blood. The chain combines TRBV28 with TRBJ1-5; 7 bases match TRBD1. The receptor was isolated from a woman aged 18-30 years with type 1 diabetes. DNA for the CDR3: TGTGCCAGCAGTCCCCCCCGACAGGGTTTGTCTTTCAATCAGCCCCAGCATTTT. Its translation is CASSPPRQGLSFNQPQHF.